Listed here are 5 T cell receptor beta chains from one sample, sequenced in a study of OX40 agonist ivuxolimab in advanced cancers. Using immunoSEQ multiplex PCR, the repertoire was profiled, and TCRdb retains in-frame clones only, with some absent. The repertoire holds some 70,000 clones, under 90% seen once, with approximately 1.2% in the top ten. The source material was CD4+ or CD8+ T cells sorted from blood, sampled in a trial of the OX40 agonist ivuxolimab. All receptors come from an adult with an advanced solid tumor such as melanoma, head and neck, liver or kidney cancer.

V is TRBV30 and J is TRBJ1-5; 10 bases fit TRBD1. The CDR3 has 15 amino acids. Germline CDR1 is GTSNPN and CDR2 is SVGIG (reference sequence). The V and J ends lost 3 bases and 2 bases, in that order; junction bases with no gene match: 4. CDR3 amino acids: CAWSRDRGGNQPQHF. Here the CDR3 DNA reads TGTGCCTGGAGCAGGGACAGGGGAGGCAATCAGCCCCAGCATTTT. Complete variable domain (other parts from reference TRBV30 and TRBJ1-5): SQTIHQWPATLVQPVGSPLSLECTVEGTSNPNLYWYRQAAGRGLQLLFYSVGIGQISSEVPQNLSASRPQDRQFILSSKKLLLSDSGFYLCAWSRDRGGNQPQHFGDGTRLSIL.

The chain employs TRBV19 and TRBJ2-7, with D possibly being TRBD1 or TRBD2 (5 bases each). The CDR3 contains 13 residues. The germline gives CDR1 LNHDA, CDR2 SQIVND (reference sequence). The V end lost 5 bases, the J end lost 5 bases, and 13 bases lay between the germline ends. The CDR3 loop reads CASSARRGDEQYF. The DNA for the CDR3 is TGTGCCAGTAGTGCCAGGAGAGGGGACGAGCAGTACTTC.

In this sample, this clone turned up a few times. This chain links TRBV7-2 with TRBJ2-7, with D possibly TRBD2 on 6 matching bases. Germline assignment: CDR1 SGHTA and CDR2 FQGNSA. The V gene lost 5 bases and the J gene lost 1 base, with 15 bases spanning the gap. The CDR3 covers 15 residues. The CDR3 loop reads CASSALPGTSYEQYF. For the CDR3, the DNA is TGTGCCAGCAGCGCACTGCCCGGGACTTCCTACGAGCAGTACTTC.

V usage is TRBV4-2 and J usage is TRBJ2-7; possible D gene TRBD2, 6 bases. The germline gives CDR1 LGHNA, CDR2 YNFKEQ. With 1 base removed from V and 0 bases from J, the gap between germline ends came to 16 bases. The CDR3 is 17 residues long. The CDR3, as DNA: TGTGCCAGCAGCCAAGTCGACGGGGGAAAAAGCTCCTACGAGCAGTACTTC. It translates to CASSQVDGGKSSYEQYF.

The J gene is TRBJ2-1, the V gene TRBV30; D is possibly TRBD2 (5 bases). Germline assignment: CDR1 GTSNPN and CDR2 SVGIG (reference sequence). The CDR3 totals 15 residues. Trimming left V 0 bases short and J 9 bases short, with 18 bases between. The CDR3: CAWSVLWATGSEQFF. The CDR3 coding sequence is TGTGCCTGGAGTGTACTATGGGCGACGGGGAGTGAGCAGTTCTTC.